Sequencing of this TCR beta chain was carried out in a study of blood T cell repertoires in COVID-19. In the study overall: Donors in the United States, Italy and Spain gave samples during acute or convalescent COVID-19. The analysed material was cDNA or gDNA that came from T cells, B-cell-depleted T cells, or PBMCs.

The CDR3 spans 11 residues. Germline assignment: CDR1 DFQATT and CDR2 SNEGSKA (reference sequence). The V end lost 7 bases, the J end lost 4 bases, and 8 bases lay between the germline ends. The authors' processing: Nucleated cell counts were estimated from reference gene primer amplification. Repertoires were generated with immunoSEQ multiplex PCR, while TCRdb's copy carries only in-frame clones and drops some. V and J calls plus clone size are reproduced from that table; the DNA served to infer D and trimming. The table records 70,000 or so clones, around 75% of them present only once. V and J are TRBV20-1 and TRBJ1-5; TRBD1 might be the D (5 bases). The TCR comes from a man aged 65 to 85 with acute or convalescent COVID-19. The sequenced sample consisted of peripheral blood. The chain's CDR3 is CSGGENQPQHF. Here the CDR3 DNA reads TGCAGTGGGGGGGAGAATCAGCCCCAGCATTTT.